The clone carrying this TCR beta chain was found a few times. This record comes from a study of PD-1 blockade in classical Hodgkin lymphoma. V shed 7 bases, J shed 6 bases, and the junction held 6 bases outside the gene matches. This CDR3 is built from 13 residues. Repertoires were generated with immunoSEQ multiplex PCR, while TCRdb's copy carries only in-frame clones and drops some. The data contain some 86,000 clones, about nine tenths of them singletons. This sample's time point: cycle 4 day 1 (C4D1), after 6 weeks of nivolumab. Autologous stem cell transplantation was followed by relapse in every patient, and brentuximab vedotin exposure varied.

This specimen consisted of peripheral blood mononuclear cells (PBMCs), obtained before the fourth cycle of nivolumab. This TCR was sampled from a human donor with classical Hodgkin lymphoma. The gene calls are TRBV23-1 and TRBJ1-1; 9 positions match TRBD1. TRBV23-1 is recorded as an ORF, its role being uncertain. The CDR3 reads CASIQGAYAEAFF. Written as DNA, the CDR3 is TGCGCCAGCATACAGGGGGCTTACGCTGAAGCTTTCTTT.